These 32 T cell receptor beta chains were sequenced from one sample in a study of response to subunit inactivated influenza vaccine. TCRdb re-called the RT-PCR reads with MiXCR, one entry per CDR3 protein. Of more than 550,000 distinct CDR3 sequences detected, roughly 10% appear once; the ten largest clones hold roughly 10%. The sample in question was PBMCs from blood, obtained on the day of vaccination. These receptors originate from a man aged 50 or older who received an inactivated influenza vaccine.

This clonotype showed up many times. The chain has TRBV20-1 and TRBJ2-2; 8 positions agree with TRBD2. Germline values: CDR1 DFQATT, CDR2 SNEGSKA (reference sequence). The V gene end was trimmed by 3 bases and the J gene end by 0 bases; junction bases not matched to a gene: 3. CDR3 length: 15 amino acids. CDR3 nucleotides: TGCAGTGCTAGGGAAGCGGGGGCGAACACCGGGGAGCTGTTTTTT. Translation: CSAREAGANTGELFF.

This clonotype was seen a handful of times. The chain uses TRBV4-1 and TRBJ1-2, with 7 bases fitting TRBD1. Trimming took 5 bases from V and 4 from J; bases not matched to a gene: 7. Germline V gene sequence: CDR1 MGHRA, CDR2 YSYEKL. This CDR3 is 14 amino acids long. The CDR3 DNA sequence: TGCGCCAGCAGCAGCCCAGGGGGGGCCTATGGCTACACCTTC. Protein product: CASSSPGGAYGYTF.

This clonotype was found a few times. The V call is TRBV20-1, the J call TRBJ2-7; 7 bases match TRBD2. V lost 5 bases to trimming and J lost 4 bases; unmatched junction nucleotides: 14. The CDR3 covers 15 residues. The germline V gene has CDR1 DFQATT and CDR2 SNEGSKA (reference sequence). The CDR3 region is CSAEPYGTNLYEQYF. In nucleotides, the CDR3 is TGCAGTGCTGAACCTTACGGGACTAACCTATACGAGCAGTACTTC.

The table lists this clonotype with a few counts. The V and J genes are TRBV7-8 and TRBJ2-3, with TRBD1 matching 9 bases. V lost 5 bases to trimming and J lost 3 bases; unmatched junction nucleotides: 9. This CDR3 has 16 amino acids. CDR1 SGHVS and CDR2 FQNEAQ come from the germline V gene. The CDR3 nucleotides are TGTGCCAGCAGCACCCTGGGACAGGGCCGGACAGATACGCAGTATTTT. Its translation is CASSTLGQGRTDTQYF. Full variable domain (outside the CDR3, taken from reference TRBV7-8 and TRBJ2-3): GAGVSQSPRYKVAKRGQDVALRCDPISGHVSLFWYQQALGQGPEFLTYFQNEAQLDKSGLPSDRFFAERPEGSVSTLKIQRTQQEDSAVYLCASSTLGQGRTDTQYFGPGTRLTVL.

This clonotype was recorded at least ten times. The chain uses TRBV5-1 and TRBJ2-7, with D maybe TRBD1 (5 bases). Trimming took 1 base from V and 6 from J, leaving 11 bases between them. The CDR3 covers 13 residues. Germline V CDR1 and CDR2: SGHRS, YFSETQ. The CDR3 bases are TGCGCCAGCAGCTTGACAGGAGTAAGCGAGCAGTACTTC. It codes for CASSLTGVSEQYF.

The chain recombines TRBV27 with TRBJ1-2; perhaps TRBD1 as D (6 bases). The CDR3 sequence is 16 residues long. In germline, CDR1 is MNHEY, CDR2 SMNVEV (reference sequence). The germline V and J ends were trimmed by 5 bases and 7 bases, with 23 bases remaining between them. The CDR3 region has the DNA TGTGCCAGCAGTCTCACCTTGGGACATGGGTACCGTGGCTACACCTTC. It codes for CASSLTLGHGYRGYTF.

J is TRBJ2-3 and V is TRBV11-1; D is possibly TRBD2 (5 bases). V dropped 5 bases and J dropped 4 bases, with 16 bases sitting between them. The length of the CDR3 is 15 residues. Germline lookup yields CDR1 SGHAT and CDR2 FQDESV (reference sequence). Here the CDR3 DNA reads TGTGCCAGCAGCCCATGGGGAGCACATGCAGATACGCAGTATTTT. Its protein is CASSPWGAHADTQYF.

The sample holds many counts of this clonotype. The genes are TRBV4-1 and TRBJ2-7; the match to TRBD2 covers 7 bases. The CDR3 sequence is 15 residues long. V shed 0 bases, J shed 7 bases, and the junction held 9 bases outside the gene matches. The V gene's germline CDR1 is MGHRA and CDR2 YSYEKL. The CDR3 reads CASSQDASGVREQYF. In DNA, the CDR3 is TGCGCCAGCAGCCAAGATGCCAGCGGGGTACGTGAGCAGTACTTC.

This clonotype was observed a handful of times. The chain couples TRBV2 to TRBJ2-7; 8 nucleotides agree with TRBD1. The CDR3 runs to 15 residues. Germline lookup yields CDR1 SNHLY and CDR2 FYNNEI. Trimming removed 7 bases from V and 6 bases from J; junction bases left unmatched: 14. The CDR3 DNA follows: TGTGCCAGCATAGGCATGCAGGGGGCACGGGGCGAGCAGTACTTC. Translation: CASIGMQGARGEQYF.

This chain connects TRBV10-3 to TRBJ2-7; a possible D gene is TRBD2 (7 bases). The CDR3 totals 14 residues. V was cut by 5 bases and J by 2 bases, with 13 bases left in between. Germline V gene data show CDR1 as ENHRY and CDR2 as SYGVKD. The CDR3 region has the DNA TGTGCCATCAGTCGTGTAGGGGGGGCCTACGAGCAGTACTTC. It yields the protein CAISRVGGAYEQYF.

This chain joins TRBV24-1 and TRBJ2-1; the D gene could be TRBD1 or TRBD2 (5 bases each). This CDR3 spans 13 amino acids. V shed 4 bases and J shed 8 bases, with 11 bases lying between them. Germline CDR1 and CDR2: KGHDR and SFDVKD. CDR3: CATSDGALDEQFF. CDR3 bases: TGTGCCACCAGTGACGGGGCCTTGGATGAGCAGTTCTTC.

The V gene is TRBV4-1, the J gene TRBJ2-7, with 8 positions matching TRBD2. CDR3 length: 15 residues. V shed 4 bases, J shed 5 bases, and the junction held 10 bases outside the gene matches. From germline, CDR1 is MGHRA and CDR2 YSYEKL. The CDR3 spells CASSLLRGVRDEQYF. The CDR3 DNA sequence: TGCGCCAGCAGCCTTCTGCGGGGGGTACGGGACGAGCAGTACTTC.

This clonotype was counted only a few times. V is TRBV6-4 and J is TRBJ1-1; weak D call: TRBD1 (6 bases). Looked up from germline, CDR1 is MRHNA and CDR2 is SNTAGT. The V gene lost 2 bases and the J gene lost 7 bases, with 11 bases spanning the gap. This CDR3 has 13 amino acids. CDR3 region: CASSDRGAFEAFF. Written as DNA, the CDR3 is TGTGCCAGCAGTGACAGGGGGGCTTTTGAAGCTTTCTTT.

A few counts support this clonotype. CDR3 residues: CASSSLGNSPLHF. CDR3 DNA sequence: TGTGCCAGCAGCTCCCTCGGAAATTCACCCCTCCACTTT. The V call is TRBV7-8, the J call TRBJ1-6; D unclear. The CDR3 is 13 residues long. The V and J ends lost 4 bases and 7 bases respectively, with 8 bases between them. CDR1 is SGHVS, CDR2 FQNEAQ, per germline.

This clonotype was detected a few times. The chain is built from TRBV6-5 and TRBJ1-1; no clear D. The V gene's germline CDR1 is MNHEY and CDR2 SVGAGI. This CDR3 is built from 14 residues. V gave up 2 bases and J gave up 5 bases, with 12 bases separating them. The CDR3 bases are TGTGCCAGCAGTTACCTCGAAAGGGTTACTGAAGCTTTCTTT. It translates to CASSYLERVTEAFF.

This clonotype was found a few times. The V and J genes are TRBV6-5 and TRBJ2-5, with 10 nucleotides matching TRBD2. With V trimmed by 2 bases and J by 4 bases, 7 bases remained unmatched. There are 16 residues in the CDR3. Per germline, CDR1 MNHEY and CDR2 SVGAGI. CDR3 protein: CASSYSRASGRETQYF. Written as DNA, the CDR3 is TGTGCCAGCAGTTACAGTAGGGCTAGCGGGAGAGAGACCCAGTACTTC.

This clonotype occurred a few times. The genes are TRBV2 and TRBJ2-4; the match to TRBD1 covers 7 bases. CDR1 is SNHLY, CDR2 FYNNEI, per germline. The junction had 14 bases not matched to a gene; V was cut back by 2 bases and J by 7 bases. This CDR3 has 17 residues. This CDR3 is CASSEWRSGGDGNIQYF. CDR3 in DNA: TGTGCCAGCAGTGAATGGCGGTCAGGGGGAGATGGGAACATTCAGTACTTC.

About this clonotype: A read error may explain this, as a much larger clone is one base away. The gene calls are TRBV15 and TRBJ2-3; unclear D gene. The CDR3 runs 14 residues. Per germline, CDR1 LNHNV and CDR2 YYDKDF (reference sequence). CDR3 DNA sequence: TGTGCCACCAGGCTAAATAGTGACACAGAAACGCAGTATTTT. Its protein product is CATRLNSDTETQYF.

This clonotype was observed a few times. This chain joins TRBV11-1 and TRBJ2-6, with 10 positions matching TRBD2. The CDR3 is 18 amino acids. Germline CDR1 reads SGHAT; CDR2 reads FQDESV (reference sequence). The V gene end was trimmed by 5 bases and the J gene end by 1 base; junction bases not matched to a gene: 8. Here the CDR3 DNA reads TGTGCCAGCAGCCGACCGGTAGCGGGAGGTTCTGGGGCCAACGTCCTGACTTTC. This gives the protein CASSRPVAGGSGANVLTF. Filled out from reference TRBV11-1 and TRBJ2-6, the complete variable domain reads EAEVAQSPRYKITEKSQAVAFWCDPISGHATLYWYRQILGQGPELLVQFQDESVVDDSQLPKDRFSAERLKGVDSTLKIQPAELGDSAMYLCASSRPVAGGSGANVLTFGAGSRLTVL.

The chain combines TRBV7-2 with TRBJ2-7, with D unclear. The CDR3 has 16 amino acids. Trimming stripped 1 base from V and 0 bases from J, with 13 bases between. The germline V gene encodes CDR1 SGHTA and CDR2 FQGNSA. The CDR3 nucleotides read TGTGCCAGCAGCTTAGGAGGTTATTCTAGCTCCTACGAGCAGTACTTC. This codes for CASSLGGYSSSYEQYF.

The genes are TRBV6-2 or TRBV6-3 and TRBJ2-4; a possible D gene is TRBD2 (6 bases). V lost 0 bases and J 0 bases, leaving 9 bases between the germline ends. This CDR3 region has 16 residues. From germline, CDR1 is MNHEY and CDR2 SVGEGT. The CDR3 sequence: CASSYSIGGAKNIQYF. DNA of the CDR3: TGTGCCAGCAGTTACTCGATCGGGGGAGCCAAAAACATTCAGTACTTC.

This chain joins TRBV5-6 and TRBJ2-7; maybe TRBD2 (6 bases). The CDR3 sequence is 12 residues long. The ends were cut back, 0 bases at V and 12 bases at J, with 13 bases in the middle. Germline lookup yields CDR1 SGHDT and CDR2 YYEEEE. CDR3 DNA sequence: TGTGCCAGCAGCTTGGGGGGGGACTCCGCGTACTTC. It specifies CASSLGGDSAYF. Variable domain in full (rest from reference TRBV5-6 and TRBJ2-7): DAGVTQSPTHLIKTRGQQVTLRCSPKSGHDTVSWYQQALGQGPQFIFQYYEEEERQRGNFPDRFSGHQFPNYSSELNVNALLLGDSALYLCASSLGGDSAYFGPGTRLTVT.

This clonotype was seen a few times. The rearrangement links TRBV29-1 to TRBJ2-7; 9 bases agree with TRBD2. Germline CDR1 reads SQVTM; CDR2 reads ANQGSEA. With 4 bases clipped from V and 0 bases from J, the junction kept 10 bases outside the gene matches. This CDR3 contains 16 residues. CDR3 nucleotides: TGCAGCGTTGGACTAGCGGATAAAATGAGCTCCTACGAGCAGTACTTC. Translating it yields CSVGLADKMSSYEQYF.

The chain couples TRBV4-1 to TRBJ2-3; D remains ambiguous. CDR1 is MGHRA and CDR2 is YSYEKL in the germline V gene. The ends were cut back, 4 bases at V and 1 base at J, with 15 bases in the middle. The CDR3 loop spans 16 amino acids. In DNA form, the CDR3 reads TGCGCCAGCAGCCCCCCAGTTTCTGGGGGCACAGATACGCAGTATTTT. Amino acid sequence: CASSPPVSGGTDTQYF.

A few counts support this clonotype. The gene calls are TRBV29-1 and TRBJ2-5; 8 bases are a match to TRBD1. The germline gives CDR1 SQVTM, CDR2 ANQGSEA. Trimming removed 3 bases from V and 5 bases from J; junction bases left unmatched: 8. The CDR3 extends over 14 amino acids. In nucleotides, the CDR3 is TGCAGCGTTGACTGGCAGGGGGCGGGGGAGACCCAGTACTTC. Translated: CSVDWQGAGETQYF. The whole variable domain, remainder taken from reference TRBV29-1 and TRBJ2-5, is SAVISQKPSRDICQRGTSLTIQCQVDSQVTMMFWYRQQPGQSLTLIATANQGSEATYESGFVIDKFPISRPNLTFSTLTVSNMSPEDSSIYLCSVDWQGAGETQYFGPGTRLLVL.

The rearrangement links TRBV12-3 or TRBV12-4 to TRBJ2-1; 8 nucleotides match TRBD2. With V trimmed by 7 bases and J by 0 bases, 8 bases remained unmatched. This CDR3 contains 16 residues. The CDR3 DNA reads TGTGCCAGCACCCAGACTAGCGTAACCTCCTACAATGAGCAGTTCTTC. As protein: CASTQTSVTSYNEQFF.

CDR3 in DNA: TGTGCCAGCAGCCAGCTGACTAGCGGGGTCTCCACCGGGGAGCTGTTTTTT. Translated: CASSQLTSGVSTGELFF. V is TRBV3-1 and J is TRBJ2-2; the match to TRBD2 covers 11 bases. CDR3 length: 17 amino acids. Germline lookup yields CDR1 LGHDT and CDR2 YNNKEL (reference sequence). V shed 3 bases and J 4 bases; nucleotides not matched to a gene: 7. Drawing the rest from reference TRBV3-1 and TRBJ2-2, the complete variable domain is DTAVSQTPKYLVTQMGNDKSIKCEQNLGHDTMYWYKQDSKKFLKIMFSYNNKELIINETVPNRFSPKSPDKAHLNLHINSLELGDSAVYFCASSQLTSGVSTGELFFGEGSRLTVL.

This clonotype was seen only a few times. The J gene is TRBJ1-1, the V gene TRBV14, with TRBD1 as a possible D gene (5 bases). The CDR3 is 14 residues long. V was trimmed by 1 base and J by 3 bases, leaving 9 bases between them. Germline CDR1 is SGHDN and CDR2 is FVKESK. CDR3 sequence reads: CASSQAGGYTEAFF. The CDR3 bases are TGTGCCAGCAGCCAAGCGGGGGGATACACTGAAGCTTTCTTT.

The V gene is TRBV27, the J gene TRBJ1-1; no clear D gene. Germline-derived CDR1 and CDR2 are MNHEY and SMNVEV (reference sequence). The CDR3 is 12 amino acids. The V end lost 8 bases, the J end lost 4 bases, and 11 bases lay between the germline ends. The CDR3 spells CASREGSTEAFF. CDR3 coding DNA: TGTGCCAGCCGGGAAGGGAGCACTGAAGCTTTCTTT.

This chain uses TRBV4-3 with TRBJ1-2; D not certain. Trimming removed 0 bases at V and 2 bases at J, with 10 bases between. CDR1 is LGHNA and CDR2 is YSLEER in the germline V gene. This CDR3 has 15 residues. DNA for the CDR3: TGCGCCAGCAGCCAAGATCCGGGGTTGAACTATGGCTACACCTTC. Its translation: CASSQDPGLNYGYTF.

V gene TRBV20-1 combines with J gene TRBJ2-7, with D perhaps given as TRBD1 or TRBD2 (5 bases each). V lost 5 bases to trimming and J lost 1 base, with 12 bases between them. This CDR3 is 13 amino acids long. The germline CDR1 and CDR2 sequences are DFQATT and SNEGSKA (reference sequence). The CDR3 region has the DNA TGCAGTGCTCGGGGCGCGGATTCCTACGAGCAGTACTTC. This encodes CSARGADSYEQYF.

This clonotype was seen only a few times. V gene TRBV2 combines with J gene TRBJ2-5; D uncertain. The V end was cut by 6 bases, the J end by 7 bases, with 15 bases between. In germline, CDR1 is SNHLY, CDR2 FYNNEI. The CDR3 is 13 residues long. The CDR3 protein is CASSPNREGTQYF. As DNA, the CDR3 is TGTGCCAGCAGCCCAAATAGGGAAGGGACCCAGTACTTC.